The rows below give T cell receptor beta chains drawn from one sample of a study of response to subunit inactivated influenza vaccine. TCRdb reprocessed the RT-PCR reads with MiXCR, giving one entry per CDR3 protein. The sample shows under 800,000 distinct CDR3 sequences, about 14% of them seen only once. The sample was PBMCs from blood, taken less than 15 days before vaccination. The source is a man aged 45-65 years who received an inactivated influenza vaccine. Each CDR3 is given without its conserved first and last residue. A D gene is named only where the DNA matches it firmly.

>.|TRBV15
ATSRGLYQPQH
>.|TRBV5-1
ASSLVPGRTGELF
>TRBD1|TRBV11-2
ASSPRQGGETQY
>TRBD1|TRBV3-1
ACSPGTDRTDTQY
>.|TRBV28
ASSYGGVTTQY
>.|TRBV6-5
ASRLGVPDTQY
>.|TRBV28
ASSYIGVQY
>TRBD2|TRBV5-6
ASSEEPPGLAGDLGTQY
>.|TRBV4-3
ASSQDLAGLDTQY
>.|TRBV11-2
ASSLGRDGYT
>.|TRBV18
ASSPPMTVYNEQF
>.|TRBV2
ASRVGTSNQPQH
>.|TRBV29-1
SVWTVSYNEQF
>TRBD1|TRBV20-1
SARDLRTGNYEQY
>TRBD1|TRBV3-1
ASSRGTGRTGELF
>TRBD1|TRBV7-9
ASSYFLRDRGSEQY
>.|TRBV7-8
ASSFDRDTQY
>TRBD1|TRBV27
ASKFRDRGRKIAKNIQY
>.|TRBV7-2
ASSRSGGNQPQH
>.|TRBV6-1
ASRNSGGEKLF
>TRBD2|TRBV7-8
ASSLAGTSGADTQY
>TRBD2|TRBV20-1
SARRLAGGTRETQY
>TRBD2|TRBV12-3/TRBV12-4
ASSSLGGGYNEQF
>.|TRBV6-1
ASTVNREEKLF
>TRBD2|TRBV7-8
ASSTYGRPNTDTQY
>.|TRBV9
ASSAEWGETQY
>TRBD1|TRBV20-1
GQGSTGELF
>.|TRBV20-1
SARGVRADTQY
>TRBD1|TRBV15
ATSTDRGSYNEQF
>TRBD1|TRBV20-1
SARTPGQGLKTQY